This TCR beta chain was captured by sequencing in a study of cytomegalovirus exposure and HLA in healthy donors. 13 Jbeta primers and 60 Vbeta primers were used for the PCR. Generated by immunoSEQ multiplex PCR, the TCRdb table keeps only in-frame clones and is missing some. The sample consists of 200,000 to 300,000 clones, over 70% of them appearing once. The CDR3 loop spans 13 amino acids. The V and J ends lost 1 base and 10 bases respectively, with 11 bases between them. The germline gives CDR1 MGHRA, CDR2 YSYEKL. The chain links TRBV4-1 to TRBJ2-1; the D is unclear. The sequence was obtained from a woman aged 55-70 years in good health and CMV-seropositive. Sequenced sample: PBMCs. The CDR3 loop is CASSQVGTREQFF. CDR3 nucleotide sequence: TGCGCCAGCAGCCAAGTGGGCACGCGCGAGCAGTTCTTC.